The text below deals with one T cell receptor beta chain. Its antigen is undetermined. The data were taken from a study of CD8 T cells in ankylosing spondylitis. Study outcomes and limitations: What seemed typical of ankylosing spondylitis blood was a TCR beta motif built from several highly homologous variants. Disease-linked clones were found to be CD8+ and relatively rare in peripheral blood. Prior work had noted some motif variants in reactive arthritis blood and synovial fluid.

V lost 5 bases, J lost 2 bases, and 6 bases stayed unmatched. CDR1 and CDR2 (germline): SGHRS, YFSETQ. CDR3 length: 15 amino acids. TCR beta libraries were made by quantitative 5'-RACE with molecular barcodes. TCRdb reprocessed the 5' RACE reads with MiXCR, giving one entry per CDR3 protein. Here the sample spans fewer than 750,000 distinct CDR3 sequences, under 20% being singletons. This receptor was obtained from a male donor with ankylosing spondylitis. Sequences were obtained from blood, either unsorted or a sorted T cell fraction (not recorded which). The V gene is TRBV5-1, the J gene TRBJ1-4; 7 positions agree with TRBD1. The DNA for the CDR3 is TGCGCCAGCAGTACGACAGGGAATACTAATGAAAAACTGTTTTTT. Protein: CASSTTGNTNEKLFF.